This T cell receptor (beta chain) was profiled in a study of early T cells in non-severe SARS-CoV-2 infection. Study-level information: Investigators sequenced bulk RNA drawn from unsorted whole blood, and chains remained unpaired. Points from the study as a whole: Anti-spike CD8 responses were favored in VDJdb matching, and private and CD4 specificities were missed.

In regard to this clonotype: The antigen remains undetermined.

Researchers attached unique molecular identifiers to individual cDNA molecules. MiXCR, applied by TCRdb to the 5' RACE reads, yields one record per CDR3 protein. The table has roughly 67,000 distinct CDR3 sequences, 9.5% to 13% seen once; the top ten hold approximately 5.9%. Germline V gene data show CDR1 as MDHEN and CDR2 as SYDVKM. V trimming: 8 bases; J trimming: 1 base; junction bases outside the gene matches: 30. CDR3 size: 23 residues. The sequence was collected from an adult who was a healthcare worker with PCR-confirmed SARS-CoV-2 infection or an uninfected control (not recorded which). This chain joins TRBV28 and TRBJ2-7, with TRBD2 matching over 12 bases. The sequencing sample was made of whole blood. The CDR3 here is CASFPPPSGLLAGGPRGSYEQYF. As DNA, the CDR3 is TGTGCCAGCTTTCCCCCCCCATCGGGACTCCTAGCGGGAGGGCCACGGGGATCCTACGAGCAGTACTTC.